Shown below are 13 T cell receptor beta chains from a single sample sequenced in a study of T cell changes during pregnancy in multiple sclerosis. Using immunoSEQ multiplex PCR, the repertoire was profiled, and TCRdb retains in-frame clones only, with some absent. The table includes about 55,000 clones, approximately 90% detected once. This sample comprised CD4+ T cells from peripheral blood mononuclear cells, obtained in the first trimester of pregnancy. The receptors come from a female donor with multiple sclerosis, enrolled in a pregnancy study.

This chain joins TRBV6-6 and TRBJ2-7, with D possibly being TRBD2 (6 bases). The CDR3 runs 13 residues. Between the trimmed V and J ends, which lost 10 bases and 4 bases, there was a span of 17 bases. Germline V gene data show CDR1 as MNHNY and CDR2 as SVGAGI (reference sequence). CDR3 loop: CAIGRGSGYEQYF. The CDR3 nucleotides read TGTGCCATAGGTCGGGGGAGTGGGTACGAGCAGTACTTC.

The chain recombines TRBV6-5 with TRBJ2-5; TRBD2 agrees at 8 bases. V lost 0 bases and J lost 4; bases outside the gene matches: 7. The CDR3 spans 16 residues. Germline lookup yields CDR1 MNHEY and CDR2 SVGAGI. This chain's CDR3 is CASSYSGAGVGETQYF. Written as DNA, the CDR3 is TGTGCCAGCAGTTACTCAGGAGCGGGGGTTGGAGAGACCCAGTACTTC.

The rearrangement uses TRBV9 and TRBJ2-1, with 7 bases fitting TRBD1. This CDR3 comprises 18 residues. CDR1 SGDLS and CDR2 YYNGEE come from the germline V gene. V shed 0 bases, J shed 8 bases, and the junction held 17 bases outside the gene matches. In DNA form, the CDR3 reads TGTGCCAGCAGCGTAGGTGACAGGGTTTACCCCAGGGTGGATGAGCAGTTCTTC. Protein: CASSVGDRVYPRVDEQFF.

This chain uses TRBV6-7 with TRBJ1-1, with 7 bases that match TRBD1. TRBV6-7 is known as an ORF, though its function is uncertain. The CDR3 is 16 amino acids. V shed 0 bases and J 2 bases; nucleotides not matched to a gene: 6. CDR3 loop: CASSYSSDRRNTEAFF. In DNA form, the CDR3 reads TGTGCCAGCAGTTACTCATCGGACAGGAGAAACACTGAAGCTTTCTTT.

CDR3 nucleotides: TGTGCCAGCAGTTACTCCGGGGGGCTAGGCTACACCTTC. It encodes CASSYSGGLGYTF. J is TRBJ1-2 and V is TRBV6-5; possibly TRBD1 for D (6 bases). CDR3 size: 13 residues. Trimming removed 0 bases at V and 8 bases at J, with 10 bases between. Per germline, CDR1 MNHEY and CDR2 SVGAGI.

The chain carries TRBV5-1 and TRBJ1-2; TRBD1 might be the D (5 bases). The CDR3 runs to 13 residues. Germline loops: CDR1 SGHRS, CDR2 YFSETQ. V lost 0 bases to trimming and J lost 2 bases, with 5 bases between them. Here the CDR3 DNA reads TGCGCCAGCAGCTTGGGACAGAACTATGGCTACACCTTC. Encoded protein: CASSLGQNYGYTF.

The genes are TRBV7-8 and TRBJ2-7; a possible D gene is TRBD2 (6 bases). V was clipped by 4 bases and J by 0 bases, with 16 bases between them. Germline assignment: CDR1 SGHVS and CDR2 FQNEAQ. The CDR3 covers 16 residues. The CDR3 sequence is CASSWGGSGVSYEQYF. The CDR3 DNA is TGTGCCAGCAGCTGGGGCGGGTCGGGGGTCTCCTACGAGCAGTACTTC. Complete variable domain (other parts from reference TRBV7-8 and TRBJ2-7): GAGVSQSPRYKVAKRGQDVALRCDPISGHVSLFWYQQALGQGPEFLTYFQNEAQLDKSGLPSDRFFAERPEGSVSTLKIQRTQQEDSAVYLCASSWGGSGVSYEQYFGPGTRLTVT.

The rearrangement uses TRBV30 and TRBJ1-4, with D possibly matching TRBD1 (6 bases). This CDR3 has 16 amino acids. Trimming left V 2 bases short and J 1 base short, with 14 bases between. CDR1 is GTSNPN and CDR2 is SVGIG in the germline V gene (reference sequence). The CDR3 nucleotides are TGTGCCTGGAGTCCCAACCTGGGACAAACTAATGAAAAACTGTTTTTT. This translates into CAWSPNLGQTNEKLFF.

The chain combines TRBV18 with TRBJ2-1; TRBD1 matches at 7 bases. The V and J ends lost 3 bases and 0 bases, in that order; junction bases with no gene match: 2. The CDR3 runs 15 residues. Looked up from germline, CDR1 is KGHSH and CDR2 is LQKENI. The CDR3 is CASSPGQLSYNEQFF. DNA for the CDR3: TGTGCCAGCTCACCGGGACAGCTCTCCTACAATGAGCAGTTCTTC.

This clone was found once. The chain has TRBV15 and TRBJ2-5; D not certain. Trimming cost V 0 bases and J 3 bases, with 5 bases left between them. The CDR3 loop spans 13 amino acids. CDR1 is LNHNV and CDR2 is YYDKDF in the germline V gene (reference sequence). CDR3 in amino acids: CATSRDEEETQYF. Here the CDR3 DNA reads TGTGCCACCAGCAGAGATGAGGAAGAGACCCAGTACTTC.

The CDR3 DNA is TGTGCCAGCAGCGTTGCGGGAGGGCCGACCGGGGAGCTGTTTTTT. Amino acids: CASSVAGGPTGELFF. This chain uses TRBV9 with TRBJ2-2, with 9 positions matching TRBD2. The CDR3 extends over 15 amino acids. Germline lookup yields CDR1 SGDLS and CDR2 YYNGEE. J lost 5 bases, V lost 2 bases, and 4 bases had no gene match.

V usage is TRBV7-2 and J usage is TRBJ1-3; 8 bases map to TRBD1. There are 15 residues in the CDR3. The junction had 5 bases not matched to a gene; V was cut back by 5 bases and J by 2 bases. CDR1 is SGHTA, CDR2 FQGNSA, per germline. The CDR3, as DNA: TGTGCCAGCAGCACAACGACAGGGGCTGGAAACACCATATATTTT. Translation: CASSTTTGAGNTIYF.

The rearrangement joins TRBV19 to TRBJ1-2, with TRBD1 identical over 10 bases. The V and J ends lost 6 bases and 5 bases, in that order; junction bases with no gene match: 9. The CDR3 runs to 15 residues. CDR1 is LNHDA and CDR2 is SQIVND in the germline V gene (reference sequence). The CDR3 DNA sequence: TGTGCCAGTAGGGGGCCGGGACAGGGGAAGTATGGCTACACCTTC. It specifies CASRGPGQGKYGYTF.